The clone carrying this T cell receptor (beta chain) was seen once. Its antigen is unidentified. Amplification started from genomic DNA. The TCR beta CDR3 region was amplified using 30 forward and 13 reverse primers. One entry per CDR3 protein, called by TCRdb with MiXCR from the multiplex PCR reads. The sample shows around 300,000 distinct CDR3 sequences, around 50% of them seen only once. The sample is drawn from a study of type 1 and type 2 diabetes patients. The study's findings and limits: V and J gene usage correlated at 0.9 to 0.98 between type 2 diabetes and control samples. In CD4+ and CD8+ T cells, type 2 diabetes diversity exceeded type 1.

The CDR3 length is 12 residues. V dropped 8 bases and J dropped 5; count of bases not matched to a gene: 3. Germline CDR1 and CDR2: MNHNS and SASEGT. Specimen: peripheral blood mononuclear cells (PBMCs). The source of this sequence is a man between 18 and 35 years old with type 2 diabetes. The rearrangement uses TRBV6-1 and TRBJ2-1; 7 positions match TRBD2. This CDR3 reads CASGGGDNEQFF. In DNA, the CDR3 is TGTGCCAGCGGGGGAGGGGACAATGAGCAGTTCTTC.